This T cell receptor (beta chain) stems from a study of lymphopenia after photon versus proton radiotherapy. Method: immunoSEQ multiplex PCR; TCRdb's copy keeps in-frame clones and lacks some. The sample contains 20,000 to 25,000 clones, 85% of which appear only once. The germline V and J ends were trimmed by 1 base and 6 bases, with 18 bases remaining between them. This CDR3 contains 16 residues. Germline V gene lookup returns CDR1 SEHNR and CDR2 FQNEAQ (reference sequence). The chain links TRBV7-9 to TRBJ1-1; D unclear. This specimen was peripheral blood, taken from a patient treated with photon-based radiotherapy. The sequence was obtained from a man in his fifties or sixties with pancreatic cancer. Here the CDR3 DNA reads TGTGCCAGCAGCTTAGGGTGGGGAGTCATCGGGGCTGAAGCTTTCTTT. It is translated as CASSLGWGVIGAEAFF.